Shown below are 21 T cell receptor beta chains from a single sample sequenced in a study of cytomegalovirus exposure and HLA in healthy donors. Data came from immunoSEQ multiplex PCR; TCRdb stores just in-frame clones and leaves some out. The top ten hold approximately 3% of the sample, which has 190,000 or so clones, 65% to 85% seen once. Sequencing was performed on PBMCs. Receptor source: a woman aged 18-30 years in good health and CMV-seropositive.

The CDR3 DNA sequence: TGTGCCAGCAGTGAAAGGGGAAGGTCTGAAGCTTTCTTT. This sequence encodes CASSERGRSEAFF. J is TRBJ1-1 and V is TRBV6-1; a weak D match, TRBD1 (5 bases). V was trimmed by 2 bases and J by 6 bases, leaving 10 bases between them. The CDR3 extends over 13 amino acids. The germline CDR1 and CDR2 sequences are MNHNS and SASEGT.

In this sample, this clone turned up a few times. The rearrangement links TRBV6-5 to TRBJ1-5; D not resolved. Germline V lookup: CDR1 MNHEY, CDR2 SVGAGI. The CDR3 consists of 13 residues. V lost 2 bases to trimming and J lost 4 bases, with 6 bases between them. This chain's CDR3 is CASSYDKNQPQHF. In nucleotides, the CDR3 is TGTGCCAGCAGTTACGACAAAAATCAGCCCCAGCATTTT.

The gene calls are TRBV9 and TRBJ2-1, with 9 nucleotides matching TRBD2. V gave up 0 bases and J gave up 7 bases; unmatched junction bases: 2. The CDR3 length is 14 residues. Germline-derived CDR1 and CDR2 are SGDLS and YYNGEE. CDR3 DNA sequence: TGTGCCAGCAGCGTAGGCGGGGGGGCAAATGAGCAGTTCTTC. Amino acid sequence: CASSVGGGANEQFF.

This clone turned up a few times. This chain connects TRBV5-5 to TRBJ1-5; no clear D. The V end was cut by 4 bases, the J end by 0 bases, with 8 bases between. Per germline, CDR1 SGHKS and CDR2 YYEKEE (reference sequence). The CDR3 is 14 amino acids. Here the CDR3 reads CASSPTRSNQPQHF. CDR3 bases: TGTGCCAGCAGCCCAACTCGTAGCAATCAGCCCCAGCATTTT.

The chain is built from TRBV9 and TRBJ2-2, with a tentative D call TRBD2 (6 bases). V dropped 0 bases and J dropped 6 bases, with 15 bases sitting between them. The CDR3 covers 16 residues. The germline V gene has CDR1 SGDLS and CDR2 YYNGEE. In DNA form, the CDR3 reads TGTGCCAGCAGCGTAGAAGGCATTGGGGAGGCCGGGGAGCTGTTTTTT. It translates to CASSVEGIGEAGELFF.

The chain employs TRBV6-6 and TRBJ2-3, with D perhaps TRBD2 (7 bases). Trimming shortened V by 4 bases and J by 1 base, and 12 bases separated the two germline ends. Per the germline V gene, CDR1 is MNHNY and CDR2 is SVGAGI (reference sequence). The CDR3 loop spans 15 amino acids. CDR3 loop: CASSLGGARTDTQYF. CDR3 nucleotides: TGTGCCAGCAGTTTGGGGGGGGCTCGCACAGATACGCAGTATTTT.

The V call is TRBV7-2, the J call TRBJ2-5; D is unclear. Trimming took off 1 base at V and 7 bases at J, with 7 bases between the two ends. The V gene's germline CDR1 is SGHTA and CDR2 FQGNSA. CDR3 length: 12 amino acids. CDR3 protein: CASSLGLGTQYF. CDR3 nucleotides: TGTGCCAGCAGCTTAGGACTCGGGACCCAGTACTTC.

A few counts support this clone. The chain combines TRBV6-1 with TRBJ1-2, with unresolved D. The ends were cut back, 5 bases at V and 0 bases at J, with 16 bases in the middle. Germline V lookup: CDR1 MNHNS, CDR2 SASEGT. The CDR3 runs to 16 residues. CDR3 DNA: TGTGCCAGCAGTAAAGAGGAGGTTGGGGCTAACTATGGCTACACCTTC. Protein: CASSKEEVGANYGYTF.

J is TRBJ2-3 and V is TRBV4-3; the match to TRBD1 covers 7 bases. Germline V gene sequence: CDR1 LGHNA, CDR2 YSLEER. V dropped 2 bases and J dropped 7; count of bases not matched to a gene: 9. The CDR3 runs 15 residues. The CDR3 sequence: CASSQNGQASNTQYF. The CDR3 nucleotides are TGCGCCAGCAGCCAAAACGGACAGGCCTCAAATACGCAGTATTTT.

This chain uses TRBV19 with TRBJ2-7; 8 positions match TRBD1. The CDR3 sequence is 15 residues long. Trimming at V came to 3 bases and at J to 4 bases, leaving 8 bases not matched to a gene. CDR1 is LNHDA and CDR2 is SQIVND in the germline V gene (reference sequence). The CDR3 sequence is CASSISRGLNYEQYF. The CDR3 nucleotides read TGTGCCAGTAGTATCAGCAGGGGGCTCAATTACGAGCAGTACTTC.

The rearrangement uses TRBV5-1 and TRBJ1-2; D is unresolved. V shed 4 bases and J shed 3 bases, with 7 bases lying between them. Germline-derived CDR1 and CDR2 are SGHRS and YFSETQ. CDR3 size: 12 residues. The CDR3 nucleotides are TGCGCCAGCAGCAACACAGACTATGGCTACACCTTC. Amino acid sequence: CASSNTDYGYTF.

This sequence joins TRBV15 and TRBJ2-3; D gene unclear. The CDR3 has 13 amino acids. The germline V and J ends were trimmed by 3 bases and 6 bases, with 10 bases remaining between them. Germline CDR1 is LNHNV and CDR2 is YYDKDF (reference sequence). CDR3: CATSRERWDTQYF. In DNA form, the CDR3 reads TGTGCCACCAGCAGGGAGAGATGGGATACGCAGTATTTT.

V gene TRBV5-1 combines with J gene TRBJ2-7; 7 bases agree with TRBD2. The V and J ends lost 2 bases and 5 bases, in that order; junction bases with no gene match: 16. The CDR3 spans 17 residues. Germline V CDR1 and CDR2: SGHRS, YFSETQ. CDR3 sequence (DNA): TGCGCCAGCAGCTTTTTAACACCAGCGGTGGGAGGGGACGAGCAGTACTTC. Translated: CASSFLTPAVGGDEQYF.

Ten or more counts support this clone. V gene TRBV6-5 combines with J gene TRBJ2-1, with 7 bases matching TRBD2. After removal of 6 bases from V and 8 bases from J, the junction contained 10 bases not matched to a gene. Germline values: CDR1 MNHEY, CDR2 SVGAGI. This CDR3 spans 14 amino acids. The CDR3 region has the DNA TGTGCCAGCAGACTGACTAGCTCGTACGATGAGCAGTTCTTC. It yields the protein CASRLTSSYDEQFF.

The chain has TRBV11-2 and TRBJ1-2; 7 bases match TRBD1. CDR3 size: 16 residues. V trimming: 5 bases; J trimming: 0 bases; junction bases outside the gene matches: 9. Germline V gene data show CDR1 as SGHAT and CDR2 as FQNNGV. In DNA form, the CDR3 reads TGTGCCAGCAGCCAAGACCTTGACAGGGCTAACTATGGCTACACCTTC. Translating gives CASSQDLDRANYGYTF.

The chain carries TRBV7-2 and TRBJ2-5; D ambiguous. CDR3 length: 14 residues. Germline CDR1 and CDR2: SGHTA and FQGNSA. With 0 bases removed from V and 3 bases from J, the gap between germline ends came to 8 bases. The CDR3 is CASSLARQKETQYF. The CDR3 coding sequence is TGTGCCAGCAGCTTAGCGAGGCAGAAAGAGACCCAGTACTTC.

V and J are TRBV27 and TRBJ2-1; D possibly corresponds to TRBD1 (6 bases). The V gene's germline CDR1 is MNHEY and CDR2 SMNVEV (reference sequence). The V and J ends lost 3 bases and 9 bases respectively, with 15 bases between them. This CDR3 is 14 amino acids long. The CDR3 nucleotides read TGTGCCAGCAGTTTTGGGGGCCAAGGGGGTGAGCAGTTCTTC. Its translation: CASSFGGQGGEQFF.

V is TRBV6-5 and J is TRBJ1-1; D gene unclear. Germline V lookup: CDR1 MNHEY, CDR2 SVGAGI. CDR3 length: 15 amino acids. V lost 0 bases to trimming and J lost 5 bases, with 13 bases between them. CDR3 DNA sequence: TGTGCCAGCAGTTACTCGAGCGCCTCCAATACTGAAGCTTTCTTT. It translates to CASSYSSASNTEAFF.

With respect to this clone: At one end the junction does not follow the germline gene, possibly because of a read error. The chain uses TRBV29-1 and TRBJ1-3; TRBD1 matches 9 bases. CDR1 is SQVTM, CDR2 ANQGSEA, per germline. The CDR3 covers 16 residues. CDR3 protein: CSVEGVGQGFGNTIYF. Here the CDR3 DNA reads TGCAGCGTCGAAGGGGTGGGACAGGGCTTTGGAAACACCATATATTTT.

In the case of this clone: Compared with germline, one end of the junction differs, possibly owing to a read error. The chain employs TRBV27 and TRBJ2-7, with 9 bases identical to TRBD1. The CDR3 has 12 residues. Germline V gene sequence: CDR1 MNHEY, CDR2 SMNVEV (reference sequence). The CDR3: CASLSPPQDRGF. The CDR3 DNA reads as TGTGCCAGCCTTTCACCCCCTCAGGACAGGGGATTC.

The count of this clone is one. V gene TRBV5-1 combines with J gene TRBJ2-3; 15 bases are shared with TRBD2. Losses at the gene ends were 2 bases for V and 1 base for J; bases not matched to a gene: 11. The CDR3 runs 20 residues. CDR1 and CDR2 (germline): SGHRS, YFSETQ. Here the CDR3 DNA reads TGCGCCAGCAGCTTCGCCGGGACTAGCGGGGGGCCACAAGGCACAGATACGCAGTATTTT. This sequence encodes CASSFAGTSGGPQGTDTQYF.